This paragraph covers one T cell receptor beta chain sequence. The sample holds no much larger clone one base away, and base qualities are not on file. In light of the paper, this sample's time point label describes: cells obtained before transplantation from donor or recipient. In the mixed lymphocyte reactions, about 200,000 CFSE-labeled pre-transplant responders were plated with about 200,000 irradiated violet-dye-labeled stimulators and cultured for over 5 days. After the mixed lymphocyte reaction, proliferating CD3+CD4+CFSE-low and CD3+CD8+CFSE-low responder cells were FACS-sorted on a BD Influx sorter. This sample is part of a study of graft-versus-host responses after intestinal transplantation (dated by TCRdb to the early 2020s). Regarding the complete study: Multivisceral, liver-intestinal, or isolated intestinal transplants were received by the recipients. Of the roughly 24 intestinal transplant recipients enrolled in the cohort, one of whom was a retransplant, 3 patients without pretransplant specimens were excluded. Bulk TCR-beta CDR3 sequencing was used to track graft-versus-host and host-versus-graft alloreactive T cell clones in the graft, circulation and bone marrow after intestinal transplantation. Rather than going through the commercial service, samples from a few later patients were sequenced in-house on an Illumina MiSeq and processed with MiXCR. Alloreactive clones were identified by sequencing pre-transplant mixed lymphocyte reaction products and comparing them with unstimulated pre-transplant donor and recipient T cells. All recipients received anti-thymocyte globulin induction followed by maintenance tacrolimus and steroids for two to four years. Donor T cell macrochimerism was defined as a peak of at least 4% donor T cells among recipient peripheral blood mononuclear cells.

The germline V gene sets CDR1 to ENHRY and CDR2 to SYGVKD. Germline trimming amounts to 6 bases on V and 4 bases on J, with 16 as the count of junction bases outside the gene matches. Including the terminal cysteine and phenylalanine, the CDR3 comprises 17 residues. Only the CDR3 portion is preserved as DNA: 51 bases, with reading frame beginning at the first base. Library method: the immunoSEQ multiplex PCR assay. In most patients, genomic DNA was isolated using the Qiagen DNeasy Blood and Tissue Kit and sent frozen to Adaptive Biotechnologies for TCR sequencing. Adaptive Biotechnologies carried out high-throughput TCR-beta CDR3 sequencing of genomic DNA for most patients. The study's processing was this. TCR sequencing data for 18 patients were retrieved from Adaptive's ImmunoSEQ software; three other patients were processed with MiXCR and VDJtools. To correct CD4 versus CD8 sorting errors, sequences present in both subsets at a frequency ratio below 5:1 were removed. CDR3 nucleotide sequences shared between donor and recipient were removed because their origin could not be assigned. To be classed as alloreactive, a clone needed at least 2-fold expansion over unstimulated cells and a minimum CFSE-low frequency of 0.002% (template counts) or 0.001% (read counts). Clones detected in sequenced pre-transplant spleen, lymph node, or MLR CFSE-low populations of the donor or recipient were defined as mappable. Cumulative frequency of alloreactive clones was calculated as a percentage of all sequences weighted by copy number. TCRdb retrieved this table from immuneACCESS and kept in-frame rearrangements only. Not all clones are present; in checked studies, unresolved V genes account for under half, and no reason is known for the remainder. V and J calls plus clone size are reproduced from that table; the DNA served to infer D and trimming. Within this sample are tens of thousands of clones, with more than 40% of them counted one time only. Jointly, the top ten make up nearly 0.9% of the sample.

Paper-wide results and their limitations: Patients with donor T cell macrochimerism had high GvH to HvG T cell clonal ratios in their allografts. The conclusions were limited by the relatively low number and heterogeneity of the intestinal transplant patients. GvH clones turned up in recipient bone marrow, with some appearing earlier in ileal mucosa or blood, a pattern consistent with an intestinal mucosal origin. Peak levels of circulating GvH clones were associated with declines in HvG clones early after transplant.

The sequences come from alloreactive CD4+ T cells from a mixed lymphocyte reaction culture, collected before intestinal transplant. According to the study, the label for this sample's cell subset or site signals: CFSE-low proliferating T cells sorted from roughly six-day pre-transplant mixed lymphocyte reaction (GvH or HvG direction). This TCR came from a human patient who received an intestinal transplant. The rearrangement combines TRBV10-3 with TRBJ2-3; 7 central bases correspond to TRBD2. The DNA is TGTGCCATCAGCCCCGGGGGGAAGTTGGTAGTTTCAGATACGCAGTATTTT. It translates to CAISPGGKLVVSDTQYF.